Listed below are T cell receptor beta chains from one sample, sequenced in a study of technical replicates of blood from a few donors. Here immunoSEQ multiplex PCR was the method, and the copy in TCRdb shows in-frame clones only, minus some. The sample consists of about 80,000 clones, roughly 97% of them appearing once. Sequenced: T cells isolated from PBMCs. The origin of the receptors is a human donor in good health. CDR3s include the opening cysteine and the closing phenylalanine or tryptophan. Each record gives: V gene, D gene, clone size, J gene, CDR3 protein, CDR3 DNA. D genes are given only for firm matches. Clone size is stated in some rows and not others, as once, few, many or a class when expanded.

v_call: TRBV7-6
d_call: .
clone_size: .
j_call: TRBJ2-5
cdr3_aa: CASSLRQAGETQYF
cdr3_nt: TGTGCCAGCAGCCTTCGACAGGCGGGAGAGACCCAGTACTTC

v_call: TRBV10-1
d_call: .
clone_size: .
j_call: TRBJ1-1
cdr3_aa: CAATTGLGTEAFF
cdr3_nt: TGCGCCGCTACGACAGGCCTGGGCACTGAAGCTTTCTTT

v_call: TRBV6-1
d_call: TRBD1
clone_size: .
j_call: TRBJ1-1
cdr3_aa: CASSDRGQGSSLTEAFF
cdr3_nt: TGTGCCAGCAGTGACCGAGGACAGGGGTCGTCACTCACTGAAGCTTTCTTT

v_call: TRBV11-2
d_call: TRBD1
clone_size: .
j_call: TRBJ2-7
cdr3_aa: CASSPIRDSSYEQYF
cdr3_nt: TGTGCCAGCAGCCCCATCCGGGACAGCTCCTACGAGCAGTACTTC

v_call: TRBV5-8
d_call: .
clone_size: once
j_call: TRBJ2-5
cdr3_aa: CASSWGHLKETQYF
cdr3_nt: TGTGCCAGCAGCTGGGGACACCTTAAAGAGACCCAGTACTTC

v_call: TRBV6-1
d_call: .
clone_size: .
j_call: TRBJ2-6
cdr3_aa: CASSEGHGANVLTF
cdr3_nt: TGTGCCAGCAGTGAAGGACATGGGGCCAACGTCCTGACTTTC

v_call: TRBV19
d_call: TRBD2
clone_size: .
j_call: TRBJ2-3
cdr3_aa: CASSETSGSTDTQYF
cdr3_nt: TGTGCCAGTAGTGAGACTAGCGGTAGCACAGATACGCAGTATTTT

v_call: TRBV14
d_call: .
clone_size: .
j_call: TRBJ1-2
cdr3_aa: CASSGGYYGYTF
cdr3_nt: TGTGCCAGCTCTGGGGGGTACTATGGCTACACCTTC

v_call: TRBV30
d_call: .
clone_size: .
j_call: TRBJ1-2
cdr3_aa: CAWTGRGYGYTF
cdr3_nt: TGTGCCTGGACTGGCAGGGGATACGGCTACACCTTC

v_call: TRBV28
d_call: TRBD2
clone_size: .
j_call: TRBJ2-3
cdr3_aa: CASSLPGGRLDTQYF
cdr3_nt: TGTGCCAGCAGTTTACCGGGAGGGCGTTTAGATACGCAGTATTTT

v_call: TRBV19
d_call: TRBD1
clone_size: .
j_call: TRBJ1-1
cdr3_aa: CASSTGTGKAFF
cdr3_nt: TGTGCCAGTAGTACGGGGACAGGAAAAGCTTTCTTT

v_call: TRBV4-1
d_call: TRBD2
clone_size: once
j_call: TRBJ2-7
cdr3_aa: CASSQVEGLAAYEQYF
cdr3_nt: TGCGCCAGCAGCCAAGTTGAGGGACTAGCGGCTTACGAGCAGTACTTC

v_call: TRBV30
d_call: TRBD2
clone_size: .
j_call: TRBJ2-7
cdr3_aa: CAWSVSLAGGYEQYF
cdr3_nt: TGTGCCTGGAGTGTTAGTTTAGCGGGAGGCTACGAGCAGTACTTC

v_call: TRBV7-9
d_call: .
clone_size: once
j_call: TRBJ2-5
cdr3_aa: CASSPPGLGETQYF
cdr3_nt: TGTGCCAGCAGCCCCCCAGGGTTAGGAGAGACCCAGTACTTC

v_call: TRBV7-3
d_call: .
clone_size: .
j_call: TRBJ2-5
cdr3_aa: CASSLTGTGGETQYF
cdr3_nt: TGTGCCAGCAGCTTAACGGGGACTGGGGGGGAGACCCAGTACTTC

v_call: TRBV5-6
d_call: .
clone_size: .
j_call: TRBJ1-2
cdr3_aa: CASSSTPGGGDYGYTF
cdr3_nt: TGTGCCAGCAGTTCCACCCCCGGGGGGGGTGACTATGGCTACACCTTC

v_call: TRBV4-2
d_call: .
clone_size: once
j_call: TRBJ2-5
cdr3_aa: CASSRGTLEETQYF
cdr3_nt: TGTGCCAGCAGCCGTGGGACTTTAGAGGAGACCCAGTACTTC

v_call: TRBV4-1
d_call: .
clone_size: .
j_call: TRBJ2-4
cdr3_aa: CASSLYAQGSKNIQYF
cdr3_nt: TGCGCCAGCAGCCTTTATGCCCAGGGAAGCAAAAACATTCAGTACTTC

v_call: TRBV5-1
d_call: .
clone_size: few
j_call: TRBJ1-2
cdr3_aa: CASSSTDSGYTF
cdr3_nt: TGCGCCAGCAGCTCGACGGACTCTGGCTACACCTTC